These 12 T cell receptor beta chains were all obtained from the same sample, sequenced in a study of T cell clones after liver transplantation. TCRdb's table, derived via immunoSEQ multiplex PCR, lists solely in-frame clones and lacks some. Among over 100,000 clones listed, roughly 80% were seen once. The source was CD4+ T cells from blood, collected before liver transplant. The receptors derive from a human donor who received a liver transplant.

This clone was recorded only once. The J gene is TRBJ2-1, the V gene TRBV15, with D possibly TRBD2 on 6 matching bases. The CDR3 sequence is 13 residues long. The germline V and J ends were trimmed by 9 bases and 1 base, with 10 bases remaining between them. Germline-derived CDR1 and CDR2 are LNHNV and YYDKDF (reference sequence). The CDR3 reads CATAGSSYNEQFF. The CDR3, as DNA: TGTGCCACTGCGGGGAGTTCCTACAATGAGCAGTTCTTC.

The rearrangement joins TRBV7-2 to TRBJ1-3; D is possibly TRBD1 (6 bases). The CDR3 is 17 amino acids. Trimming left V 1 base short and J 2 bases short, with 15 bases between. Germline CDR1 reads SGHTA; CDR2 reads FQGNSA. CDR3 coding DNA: TGTGCCAGCAGCTTAGTCTTCGGGGGGGCAACTGGAAACACCATATATTTT. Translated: CASSLVFGGATGNTIYF. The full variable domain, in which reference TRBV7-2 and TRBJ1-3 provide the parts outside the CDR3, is GAGVSQSPSNKVTEKGKDVELRCDPISGHTALYWYRQSLGQGLEFLIYFQGNSAPDKSGLPSDRFSAERTGGSVSTLTIQRTQQEDSAVYLCASSLVFGGATGNTIYFGEGSWLTVV.

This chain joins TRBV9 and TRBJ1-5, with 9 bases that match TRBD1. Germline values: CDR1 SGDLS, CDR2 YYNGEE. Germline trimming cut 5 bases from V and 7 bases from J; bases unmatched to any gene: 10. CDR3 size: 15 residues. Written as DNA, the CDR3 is TGTGCCAGCAGGTTATCGGACAGGGGCGGGCAGCCCCAGCATTTT. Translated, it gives CASRLSDRGGQPQHF.

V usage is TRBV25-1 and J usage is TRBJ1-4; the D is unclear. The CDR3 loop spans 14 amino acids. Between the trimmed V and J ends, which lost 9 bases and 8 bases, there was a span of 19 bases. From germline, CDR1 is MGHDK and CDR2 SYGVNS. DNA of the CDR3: TGTGCCAGTAATAGGGTCGGGGTGGAGGAAAAACTGTTTTTT. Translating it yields CASNRVGVEEKLFF.

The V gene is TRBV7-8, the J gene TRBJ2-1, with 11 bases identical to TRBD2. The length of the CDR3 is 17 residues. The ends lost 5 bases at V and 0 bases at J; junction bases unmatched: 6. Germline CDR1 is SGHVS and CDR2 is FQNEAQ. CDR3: CASSRTSGGVSYNEQFF. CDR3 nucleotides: TGTGCCAGCAGCCGTACTAGCGGGGGCGTCTCCTACAATGAGCAGTTCTTC.

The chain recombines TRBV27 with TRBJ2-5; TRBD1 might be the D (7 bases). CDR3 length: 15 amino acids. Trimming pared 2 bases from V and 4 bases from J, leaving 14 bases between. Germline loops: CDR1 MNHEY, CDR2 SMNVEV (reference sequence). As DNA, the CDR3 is TGTGCCAGCAGTTTACGACGACAGGGAGGAGAGACCCAGTACTTC. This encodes CASSLRRQGGETQYF.

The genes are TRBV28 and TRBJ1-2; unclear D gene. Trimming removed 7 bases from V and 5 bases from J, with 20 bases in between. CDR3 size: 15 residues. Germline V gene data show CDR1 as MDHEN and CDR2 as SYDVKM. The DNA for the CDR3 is TGTGCCAGCACCTCCTTACGGTCCCCGGGGTATGGCTACACCTTC. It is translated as CASTSLRSPGYGYTF.

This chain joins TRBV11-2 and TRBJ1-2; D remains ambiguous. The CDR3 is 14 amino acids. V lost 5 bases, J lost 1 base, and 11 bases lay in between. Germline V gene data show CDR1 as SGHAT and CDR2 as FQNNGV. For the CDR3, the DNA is TGTGCCAGCAGCCCCTCAGTTGGTAACTATGGCTACACCTTC. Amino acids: CASSPSVGNYGYTF.

The CDR3 region is CASSPGQGHQETQYF. The CDR3 DNA reads TGCGCCAGCAGCCCGGGACAGGGACACCAAGAGACCCAGTACTTC. V and J are TRBV5-1 and TRBJ2-5; TRBD1 matches 9 bases. This CDR3 region has 15 residues. Germline V gene sequence: CDR1 SGHRS, CDR2 YFSETQ. V trimming: 4 bases; J trimming: 0 bases; junction bases outside the gene matches: 4.

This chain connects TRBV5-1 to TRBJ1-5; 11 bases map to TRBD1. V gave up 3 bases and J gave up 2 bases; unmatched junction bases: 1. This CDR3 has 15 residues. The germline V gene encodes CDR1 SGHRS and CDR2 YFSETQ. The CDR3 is CASSSGQGGNQPQHF. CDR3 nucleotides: TGCGCCAGCAGCTCGGGACAGGGGGGCAATCAGCCCCAGCATTTT.

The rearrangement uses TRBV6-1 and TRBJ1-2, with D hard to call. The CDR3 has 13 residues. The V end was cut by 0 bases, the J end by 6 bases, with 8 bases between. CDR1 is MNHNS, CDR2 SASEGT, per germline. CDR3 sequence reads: CASSEASTDGYTF. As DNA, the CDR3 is TGTGCCAGCAGTGAAGCCTCGACGGATGGCTACACCTTC.

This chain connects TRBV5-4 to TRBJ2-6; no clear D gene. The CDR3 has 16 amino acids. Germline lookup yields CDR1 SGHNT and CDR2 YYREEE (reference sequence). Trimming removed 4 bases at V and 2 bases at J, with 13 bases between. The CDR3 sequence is CASSPQGITGANVLTF. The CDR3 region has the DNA TGTGCCAGCAGCCCTCAAGGGATTACTGGGGCCAACGTCCTGACTTTC. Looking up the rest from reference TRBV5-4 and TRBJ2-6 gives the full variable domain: ETGVTQSPTHLIKTRGQQVTLRCSSQSGHNTVSWYQQALGQGPQFIFQYYREEENGRGNFPPRFSGLQFPNYSSELNVNALELDDSALYLCASSPQGITGANVLTFGAGSRLTVL.